These T cell receptor beta chains were read from a single sample in a study of cytotoxic CD8 clonotypes in ibrutinib-treated CLL. Method: immunoSEQ multiplex PCR; TCRdb's copy keeps in-frame clones and lacks some. The sample holds some 27,000 clones, 45% to 65% seen once. The sample here was PBMCs, taken before ibrutinib treatment. These receptors were taken from a human donor with chronic lymphocytic leukemia. The CDR3 runs from the conserved cysteine through the conserved F or W. Each record gives: J gene, D gene, clone size, V gene, CDR3 protein, CDR3 DNA. A D gene is named only where the DNA matches it firmly. Expanded clones are given a class, and other clones once, few, many or no size at all.

TRBJ1-2 . few TRBV10-3 CAISEAGFNYGYTF TGTGCCATCAGTGAAGCCGGCTTTAACTATGGCTACACCTTC
TRBJ2-7 . . TRBV7-8 CASRPIRDPSYEQYF TGTGCCAGCAGGCCAATCCGGGACCCATCCTACGAGCAGTACTTC
TRBJ2-7 TRBD1 . TRBV7-3 CASSLRAGGTYEQYF TGTGCCAGCAGCTTAAGGGCAGGGGGTACCTACGAGCAGTACTTC
TRBJ2-2 . . TRBV7-9 CASSLPRFSGGAGELFF TGTGCCAGCAGCCTACCCCGATTTTCAGGAGGGGCCGGGGAGCTGTTTTTT
TRBJ2-2 . . TRBV5-6 CASSLVSNTGELFF TGTGCCAGCAGCTTGGTCAGTAACACCGGGGAGCTGTTTTTT
TRBJ2-7 . few TRBV5-1 CASSGGDSSYEQYF TGCGCCAGCAGCGGCGGGGATAGCTCCTACGAGCAGTACTTC
TRBJ1-4 . few TRBV7-9 CASSRTVNEKLFF TGTGCCAGCAGCAGGACAGTTAATGAAAAACTGTTTTTT
TRBJ2-3 TRBD2 once TRBV10-3 CATRTSGGTDTQYF TGTGCCACCAGGACTAGCGGTGGCACAGATACGCAGTATTTT
TRBJ2-7 TRBD1 . TRBV29-1 CSVAGTEDASYEQYF TGCAGCGTTGCCGGGACAGAAGACGCCTCCTACGAGCAGTACTTC
TRBJ2-7 TRBD2 . TRBV7-2 CASRPTSASYEQYF TGTGCCAGCAGGCCGACTAGCGCCTCCTACGAGCAGTACTTC
TRBJ2-2 . . TRBV7-8 CASSLGTSGELFF TGTGCCAGCAGCTTAGGCACTTCCGGGGAGCTGTTTTTT
TRBJ1-1 TRBD1 . TRBV28 CASSTLTGASTEAFF TGTGCCAGCAGTACCCTGACAGGGGCAAGCACTGAAGCTTTCTTT
TRBJ2-1 TRBD1 once TRBV5-6 CASSQGQGLSYNEQFF TGTGCCAGCAGCCAGGGACAGGGGCTATCCTACAATGAGCAGTTCTTC
TRBJ2-7 TRBD2 few TRBV5-1 CASRSLSGHSYEQYF TGCGCCAGCAGGTCCCTTAGCGGGCACTCCTACGAGCAGTACTTC
TRBJ2-5 TRBD1 . TRBV29-1 CSVEGYGTGLEETQYF TGCAGCGTGGAAGGTTACGGGACAGGTTTGGAAGAGACCCAGTACTTC
TRBJ1-1 TRBD1 few TRBV5-1 CASSLGGTANTEAFF TGCGCCAGCAGCTTGGGAGGGACAGCGAACACTGAAGCTTTCTTT
TRBJ1-2 . . TRBV29-1 CSVGGGHGYTF TGCAGCGTCGGGGGGGGGCATGGCTACACCTTC
TRBJ2-5 TRBD1 . TRBV28 CASSPHGTGQETQYF TGTGCCAGCAGCCCCCATGGGACAGGGCAAGAGACCCAGTACTTC
TRBJ2-2 . . TRBV10-3 CAISEGLNTGELFF TGTGCCATCAGTGAGGGACTTAACACCGGGGAGCTGTTTTTT
TRBJ1-2 TRBD1 . TRBV19 CASITLAGTGNVYGYTF TGTGCCAGTATCACACTAGCCGGGACAGGGAATGTCTATGGCTACACCTTC
TRBJ1-4 . . TRBV9 CASSSTGEKLFF TGTGCCAGCAGCTCAACGGGGGAAAAACTGTTTTTT
TRBJ2-2 . . TRBV6-5 CASSYDSNTGELFF TGTGCCAGCAGTTACGACTCGAACACCGGGGAGCTGTTTTTT
TRBJ2-2 . . TRBV10-3 CATRTANTGELFF TGTGCCACAAGGACAGCTAACACCGGGGAGCTGTTTTTT
TRBJ2-7 TRBD2 once TRBV18 CASGSGSGWLGEGEQYF TGTGCCAGCGGGAGCGGGAGTGGATGGTTGGGCGAAGGGGAGCAGTACTTC
TRBJ2-2 TRBD2 . TRBV7-2 CASSLTSGSSTGELFF TGTGCCAGCAGCTTGACTAGCGGGAGCAGCACCGGGGAGCTGTTTTTT
TRBJ1-2 . . TRBV6-5 CATAPHRALGYTF TGTGCCACCGCCCCGCACAGGGCTCTTGGCTACACCTTC